Described below is a single T cell receptor (beta chain) sequence and its context. V lost 4 bases, J lost 2 bases, and 13 bases lay in between. CDR3 length: 14 residues. Germline V gives CDR1 SGHRS, CDR2 YFSETQ. These data come from a study of CD8+ T cells in alopecia areata. As the sequencing template, cDNA was produced by extracting RNA and reverse transcribing it. Sequencing used immunoSEQ multiplex PCR; TCRdb keeps in-frame clones, though not all of them. Here the sample spans a few hundred thousand clones, around two fifths being singletons. Treatment denoted: oral pan-JAK inhibitor, 5-10 mg twice daily.

This TCR was sampled from a human donor with alopecia areata. The rearrangement links TRBV5-1 to TRBJ2-7; D not certain. The sequencing here drew on CD4+ T cells sorted from blood, taken at approximately week 30, from a patient treated with tofacitinib. The CDR3 nucleotides read TGCGCCAGCAGCCGACGTACAGAGACCTACGAGCAGTACTTC. Protein product: CASSRRTETYEQYF.